The clone carrying this TCR beta chain came up once. Its antigen is still unknown. The data are from a study of CD8+ T cells in alopecia areata. Study information: Those patients who were treated received oral tofacitinib, which was given at 5 to 10 mg twice daily for moderate-to-severe alopecia areata.

Treatment indicated: oral pan-JAK inhibitor, 5-10 mg twice daily. After isolation, RNA underwent reverse transcription to generate cDNA as the sequencing template. Here immunoSEQ multiplex PCR was the method, and the copy in TCRdb shows in-frame clones only, minus some. The table has 150,000 to 200,000 clones, 64% seen once; the top ten hold about 1.3%. CDR1 GTSNPN and CDR2 SVGIG come from the germline V gene (reference sequence). Trimming removed 5 bases at V and 2 bases at J, with 9 bases between. This CDR3 has 12 amino acids. General study points: Patients showed less clear TCR sequence sharing than mice, possibly partly because of HLA diversity. Compared with normal scalp, lesional scalp had higher clonality and more expanded CD8+ clones.

This chain links TRBV30 with TRBJ1-2, with a possible D match to TRBD1 (5 bases). The sample in question was CD4+ T cells sorted from blood, obtained between weeks 49 and 50, from a patient treated with tofacitinib. The TCR sequence derives from a human donor with alopecia areata. The DNA for the CDR3 is TGTGCCTGGGGTGCAGGGAACTATGGCTACACCTTC. It yields the protein CAWGAGNYGYTF.